This T cell receptor (beta chain) was sequenced during a study of cytomegalovirus exposure and HLA in healthy donors. Overall study findings and caveats: A list of roughly 180 TCR beta chains associated with cytomegalovirus was given. It was found in a later analysis that first-cohort TCR clusters tended to co-occur in the 130 or so validation repertoires. Cytomegalovirus status was reportedly diagnosed by the classifier with high sensitivity and specificity.

From the approximately 120-subject validation cohort, which was separate from the roughly 700-subject first cohort, the donors were drawn. This table comes from immunoSEQ multiplex PCR, and its TCRdb copy is limited to in-frame clones, with some not included. Of about 110,000 clones in the sample, 90% to 97% are singletons; the top ten hold 0.65% to 0.7%. Germline V lookup: CDR1 SNHLY, CDR2 FYNNEI. The ends were cut back, 4 bases at V and 2 bases at J, with 11 bases in the middle. The CDR3 extends over 14 amino acids. A note on this clone: The antigen is undetermined.

The source material was PBMCs. The origin of this receptor is a woman aged 18-29 years in good health and CMV-seronegative. The chain is built from TRBV2 and TRBJ1-2; D gene unclear. The CDR3 nucleotides are TGTGCCAGCAGTGCAATTAAAGCGAACTATGGCTACACCTTC. The encoded protein is CASSAIKANYGYTF.